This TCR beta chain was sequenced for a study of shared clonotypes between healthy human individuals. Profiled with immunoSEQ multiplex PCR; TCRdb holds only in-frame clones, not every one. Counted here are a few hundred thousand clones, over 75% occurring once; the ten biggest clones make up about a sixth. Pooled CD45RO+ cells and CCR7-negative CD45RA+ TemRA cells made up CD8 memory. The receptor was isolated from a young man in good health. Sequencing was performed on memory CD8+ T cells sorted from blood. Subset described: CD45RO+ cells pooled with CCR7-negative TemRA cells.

Here the CDR3 reads CASSPALAIEQFF. For the CDR3, the DNA is TGTGCCAGCAGTCCGGCTCTCGCGATTGAGCAGTTCTTC. The V and J genes are TRBV14 and TRBJ2-1; D unresolved. The germline V gene has CDR1 SGHDN and CDR2 FVKESK. Between the trimmed V and J ends, which lost 6 bases and 9 bases, there was a span of 15 bases. The CDR3 sequence is 13 residues long. The full variable domain, completed using reference TRBV14 and TRBJ2-1, is EAGVTQFPSHSVIEKGQTVTLRCDPISGHDNLYWYRRVMGKEIKFLLHFVKESKQDESGMPNNRFLAERTGGTYSTLKVQPAELEDSGVYFCASSPALAIEQFFGPGTRLTVL.